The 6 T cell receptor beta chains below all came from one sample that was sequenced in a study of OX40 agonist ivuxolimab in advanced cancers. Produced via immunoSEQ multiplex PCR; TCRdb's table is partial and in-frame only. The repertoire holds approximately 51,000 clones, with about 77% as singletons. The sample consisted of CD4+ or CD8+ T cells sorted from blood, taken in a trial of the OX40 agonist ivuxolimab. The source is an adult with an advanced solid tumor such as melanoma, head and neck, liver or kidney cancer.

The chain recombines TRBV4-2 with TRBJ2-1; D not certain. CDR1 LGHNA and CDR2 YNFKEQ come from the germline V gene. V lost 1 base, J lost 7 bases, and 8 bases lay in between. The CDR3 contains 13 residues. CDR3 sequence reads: CASSQGGWNEQFF. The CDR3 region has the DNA TGTGCCAGCAGCCAAGGTGGTTGGAATGAGCAGTTCTTC.

CDR3 in amino acids: CASSSTSLSYNEQFF. CDR3 DNA sequence: TGCGCCAGCAGCTCCACTAGTCTCTCTTACAATGAGCAGTTCTTC. The rearrangement uses TRBV5-1 and TRBJ2-1, with a possible D match to TRBD2 (5 bases). The CDR3 is 15 residues long. The V gene's germline CDR1 is SGHRS and CDR2 YFSETQ. V was shortened by 3 bases and J by 4 bases, with 14 bases between the two germline ends.

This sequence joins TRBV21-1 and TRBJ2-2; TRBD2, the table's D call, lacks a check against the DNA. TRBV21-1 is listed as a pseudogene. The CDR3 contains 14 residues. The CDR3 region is CASSKSLNTGELFF. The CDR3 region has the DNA TGTGCCAGCAGCAAGTCCCTCAACACCGGGGAGCTGTTTTTT.

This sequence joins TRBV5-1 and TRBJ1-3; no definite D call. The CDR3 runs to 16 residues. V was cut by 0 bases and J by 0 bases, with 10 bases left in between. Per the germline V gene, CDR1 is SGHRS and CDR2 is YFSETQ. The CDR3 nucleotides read TGCGCCAGCAGCTTGGGTGAGGGATTCTCTGGAAACACCATATATTTT. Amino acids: CASSLGEGFSGNTIYF.

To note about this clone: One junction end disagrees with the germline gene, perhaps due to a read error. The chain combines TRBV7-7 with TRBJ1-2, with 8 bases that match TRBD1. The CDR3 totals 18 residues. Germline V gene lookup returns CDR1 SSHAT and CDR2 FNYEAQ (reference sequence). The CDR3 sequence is CASSLEWATGRGRHGYTF. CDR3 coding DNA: TGTGCTAGCAGCTTAGAGTGGGCCACGGGCAGGGGGCGACATGGCTACACCTTC. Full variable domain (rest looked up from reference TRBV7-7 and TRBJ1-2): GAGVSQSPRYKVTKRGQDVTLRCDPISSHATLYWYQQALGQGPEFLTYFNYEAQPDKSGLPSDRFSAERPEGSISTLTIQRTEQRDSAMYRCASSLEWATGRGRHGYTFGSGTRLTVV.

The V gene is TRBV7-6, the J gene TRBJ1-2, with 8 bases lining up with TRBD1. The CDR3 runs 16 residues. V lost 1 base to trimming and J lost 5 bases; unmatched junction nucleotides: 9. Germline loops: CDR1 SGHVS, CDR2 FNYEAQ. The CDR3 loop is CASSLGTGILPYGYTF. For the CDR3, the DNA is TGTGCCAGCAGCTTAGGGACAGGGATCCTTCCATATGGCTACACCTTC.